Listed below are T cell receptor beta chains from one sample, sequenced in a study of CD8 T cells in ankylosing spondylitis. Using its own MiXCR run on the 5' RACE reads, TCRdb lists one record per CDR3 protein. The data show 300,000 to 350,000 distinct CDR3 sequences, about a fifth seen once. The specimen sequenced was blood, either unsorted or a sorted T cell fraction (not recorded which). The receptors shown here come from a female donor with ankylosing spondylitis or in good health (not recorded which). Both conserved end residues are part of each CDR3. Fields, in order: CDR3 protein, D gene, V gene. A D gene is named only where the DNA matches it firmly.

CASRGGYGYTF | . | TRBV25-1
CASRDLAGESGELFF | TRBD2 | TRBV28
CASSKAVEQPQHF | . | TRBV21-1
CASSKRKREGRYNEQFF | . | TRBV21-1
CASSPTGGRTEAFF | . | TRBV12-3/TRBV12-4
CASSLGLAGGNTETQYF | TRBD2 | TRBV5-6
CAWGPLYEQYF | . | TRBV30
CASSSLGTGVGEQYF | TRBD1 | TRBV6-1
CASSQEDSSYNEQFF | . | TRBV4-3
CASSQLPLSSYNEQFF | . | TRBV3-1
CASRLAGGPRSHF | TRBD2 | TRBV12-3/TRBV12-4
CASSWNSQGKVYNEQFF | TRBD1 | TRBV5-1
CASSPAKNTEAFF | . | TRBV7-9
CASVQGDRSPLHF | TRBD1 | TRBV6-6
CASSPRGGRYDEQYF | TRBD2 | TRBV7-2
CASSQERAFTDTQYF | . | TRBV4-3
CASSQDGGGNEQFF | TRBD2 | TRBV4-3
CSPGTSVYEQYF | TRBD2 | TRBV20-1
CASRRTGGNQPQHF | TRBD1 | TRBV6-2/TRBV6-3
CASSVTANEQYF | . | TRBV25-1
CASSSELHRGQGYWGEQFF | TRBD1 | TRBV25-1
CASSPLLAAHEQFF | . | TRBV7-2
CARRERASSYNEQFF | . | TRBV12-3/TRBV12-4
CASSPGRAMNEQFF | TRBD2 | TRBV5-1
CASSYGAGGKNIQYF | TRBD1 | TRBV6-5
CAWSGRPKNEQFF | . | TRBV30
CASGRSGAGETQYF | . | TRBV12-5
CSAREGVLNQPQHF | . | TRBV20-1
CSASKGTTSSYNEQFF | . | TRBV20-1
CASSPSGTLMNIQYF | TRBD2 | TRBV19
CASSIDRATQTYEQYF | . | TRBV19
CASSQEASSETQYF | . | TRBV4-3
CASSLSGTRPTGELFF | TRBD2 | TRBV7-8
CSVEGRGLAVTDTQYF | TRBD2 | TRBV29-1
CASSGLAGFNEQFF | TRBD2 | TRBV2
CASRGGARTEAFF | . | TRBV12-3/TRBV12-4
CASSFSGLPQVDTQYF | . | TRBV7-2
CASSIWGGAEAFF | . | TRBV12-3/TRBV12-4
CASSPRREGGELFF | TRBD2 | TRBV5-6
CATSGWGRSSSNTGELFF | . | TRBV24-1
CASSSPPGTGDVAFF | TRBD1 | TRBV6-2/TRBV6-3
CASSRQVSYNEQFF | . | TRBV12-3/TRBV12-4
CASSHRQGADTQYF | TRBD1 | TRBV4-3
CASGLFQEKDTQYF | . | TRBV12-5
CASTKLAAHYNEQFF | TRBD2 | TRBV6-1